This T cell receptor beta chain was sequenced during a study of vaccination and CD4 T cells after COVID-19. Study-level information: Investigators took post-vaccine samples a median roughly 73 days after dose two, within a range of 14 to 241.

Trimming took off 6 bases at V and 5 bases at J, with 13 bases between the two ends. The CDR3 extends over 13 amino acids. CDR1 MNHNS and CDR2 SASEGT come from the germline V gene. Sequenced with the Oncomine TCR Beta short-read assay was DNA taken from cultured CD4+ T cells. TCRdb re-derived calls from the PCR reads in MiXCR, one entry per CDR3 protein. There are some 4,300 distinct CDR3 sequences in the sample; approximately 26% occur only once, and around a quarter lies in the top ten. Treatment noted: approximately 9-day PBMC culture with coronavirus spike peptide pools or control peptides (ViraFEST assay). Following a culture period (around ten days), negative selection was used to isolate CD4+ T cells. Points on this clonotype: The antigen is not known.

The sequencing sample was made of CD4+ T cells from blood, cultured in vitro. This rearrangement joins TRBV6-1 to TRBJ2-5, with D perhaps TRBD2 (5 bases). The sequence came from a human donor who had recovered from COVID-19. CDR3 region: CASSPGIWETQYF. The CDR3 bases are TGTGCCAGCAGCCCCGGGATCTGGGAGACCCAGTACTTC.